This TCR beta chain was sequenced for a study of graft-versus-host responses after intestinal transplantation. Study-wide results and caveats: GvH clones detected in recipient marrow included some appearing first in ileum or blood. The presence of high graft-versus-host to host-versus-graft clonal ratios in allografts characterized patients with graft-donor T cell macrochimerism.

Stimulators, approximately 200,000 irradiated and violet-dye-labeled cells, were plated with approximately 200,000 CFSE-labeled responder cells. After the reaction, the investigators sorted the proliferating CFSE-low CD3+CD4+ and CD3+CD8+ responders. This clone turned up a few times. The method was immunoSEQ multiplex PCR; TCRdb's version includes in-frame clones alone and lacks a portion of them. The sample consists of over 20,000 clones, approximately 45% of them appearing once. The CDR3 spans 15 residues. V lost 1 base, J lost 1 base, and 10 bases lay in between. CDR1 SGHVS and CDR2 FQNEAQ come from the germline V gene.

This chain connects TRBV7-8 to TRBJ1-1; D perhaps matches TRBD1 (5 bases). The clonotype originates from a human patient who received an intestinal transplant. The sample in question was alloreactive CD4+ T cells from a mixed lymphocyte reaction culture, obtained before intestinal transplant. Subset noted: CFSE-low proliferating T cells sorted from approximately 6-day pre-transplant mixed lymphocyte reaction (GvH or HvG direction). The CDR3 loop reads CASSLGWGGNTEAFF. The DNA of the CDR3 is TGTGCCAGCAGCTTAGGTTGGGGGGGGAACACTGAAGCTTTCTTT. Full variable domain (missing parts from reference TRBV7-8 and TRBJ1-1): GAGVSQSPRYKVAKRGQDVALRCDPISGHVSLFWYQQALGQGPEFLTYFQNEAQLDKSGLPSDRFFAERPEGSVSTLKIQRTQQEDSAVYLCASSLGWGGNTEAFFGQGTRLTVV.